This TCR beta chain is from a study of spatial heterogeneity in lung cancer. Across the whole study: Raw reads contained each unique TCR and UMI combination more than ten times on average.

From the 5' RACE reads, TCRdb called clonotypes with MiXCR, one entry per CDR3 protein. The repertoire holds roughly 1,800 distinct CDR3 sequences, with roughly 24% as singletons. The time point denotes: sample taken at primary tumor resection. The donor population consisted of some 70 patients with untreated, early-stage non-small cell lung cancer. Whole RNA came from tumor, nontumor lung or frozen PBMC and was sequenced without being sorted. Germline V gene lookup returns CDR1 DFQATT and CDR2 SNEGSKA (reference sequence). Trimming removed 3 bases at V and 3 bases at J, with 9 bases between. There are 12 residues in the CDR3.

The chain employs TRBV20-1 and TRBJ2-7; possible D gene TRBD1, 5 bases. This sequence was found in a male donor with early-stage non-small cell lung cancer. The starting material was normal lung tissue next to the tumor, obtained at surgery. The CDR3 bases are TGCAGTGCTAGGGCAGGACACTACGAGCAGTACTTC. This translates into CSARAGHYEQYF.